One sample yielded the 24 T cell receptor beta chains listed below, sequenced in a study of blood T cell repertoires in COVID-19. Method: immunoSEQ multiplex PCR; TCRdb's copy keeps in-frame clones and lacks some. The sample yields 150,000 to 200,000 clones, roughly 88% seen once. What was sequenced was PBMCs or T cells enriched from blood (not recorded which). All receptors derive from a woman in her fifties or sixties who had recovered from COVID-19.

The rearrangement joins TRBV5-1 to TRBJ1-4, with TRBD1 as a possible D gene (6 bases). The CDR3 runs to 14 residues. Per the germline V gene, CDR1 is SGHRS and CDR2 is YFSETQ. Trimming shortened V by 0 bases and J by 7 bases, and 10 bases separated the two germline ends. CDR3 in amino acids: CASSLGTEGEKLFF. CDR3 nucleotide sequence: TGCGCCAGCAGCTTGGGGACAGAAGGTGAAAAACTGTTTTTT.

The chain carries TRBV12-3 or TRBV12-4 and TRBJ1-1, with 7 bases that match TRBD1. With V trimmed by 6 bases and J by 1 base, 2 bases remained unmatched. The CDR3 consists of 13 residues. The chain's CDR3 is CASRGQSNTEAFF. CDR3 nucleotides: TGTGCCAGCAGGGGACAGTCGAACACTGAAGCTTTCTTT.

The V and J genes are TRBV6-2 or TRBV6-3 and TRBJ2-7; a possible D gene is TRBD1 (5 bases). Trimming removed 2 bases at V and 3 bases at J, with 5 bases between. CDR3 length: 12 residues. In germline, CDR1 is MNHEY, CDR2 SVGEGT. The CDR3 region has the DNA TGTGCCAGCAGTTACGACAGCTACGAGCAGTACTTC. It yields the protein CASSYDSYEQYF.

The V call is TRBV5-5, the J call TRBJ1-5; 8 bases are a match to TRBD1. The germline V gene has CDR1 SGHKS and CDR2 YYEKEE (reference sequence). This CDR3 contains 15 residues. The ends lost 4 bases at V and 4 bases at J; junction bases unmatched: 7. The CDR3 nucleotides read TGTGCCAGCAGCCAACAGGGGGTGCTAAATCAGCCCCAGCATTTT. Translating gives CASSQQGVLNQPQHF.

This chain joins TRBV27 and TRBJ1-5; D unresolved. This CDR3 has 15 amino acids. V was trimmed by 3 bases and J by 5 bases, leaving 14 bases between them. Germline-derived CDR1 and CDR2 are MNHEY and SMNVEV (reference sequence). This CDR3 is CASSFPFKTDQPQHF. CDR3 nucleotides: TGTGCCAGCAGTTTCCCTTTTAAAACGGATCAGCCCCAGCATTTT.

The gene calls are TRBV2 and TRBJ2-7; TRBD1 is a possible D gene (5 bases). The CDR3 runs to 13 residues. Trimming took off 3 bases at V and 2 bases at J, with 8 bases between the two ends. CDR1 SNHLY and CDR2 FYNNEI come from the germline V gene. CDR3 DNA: TGTGCCAGCAGTGAGGGGCGACCCTACGAGCAGTACTTC. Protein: CASSEGRPYEQYF.

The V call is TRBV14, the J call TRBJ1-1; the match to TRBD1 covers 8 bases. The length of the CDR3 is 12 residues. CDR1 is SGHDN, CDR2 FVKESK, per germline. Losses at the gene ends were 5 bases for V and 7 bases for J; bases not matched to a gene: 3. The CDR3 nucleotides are TGTGCCAGCAGCAGGACAGGGTTTGAAGCTTTCTTT. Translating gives CASSRTGFEAFF. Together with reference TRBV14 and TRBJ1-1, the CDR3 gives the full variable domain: EAGVTQFPSHSVIEKGQTVTLRCDPISGHDNLYWYRRVMGKEIKFLLHFVKESKQDESGMPNNRFLAERTGGTYSTLKVQPAELEDSGVYFCASSRTGFEAFFGQGTRLTVV.

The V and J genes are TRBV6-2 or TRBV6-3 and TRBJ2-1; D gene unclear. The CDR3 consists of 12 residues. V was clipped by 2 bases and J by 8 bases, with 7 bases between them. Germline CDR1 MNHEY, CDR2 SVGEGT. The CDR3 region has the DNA TGTGCCAGCAGTTACGGCTGGCATGAGCAGTTCTTC. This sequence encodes CASSYGWHEQFF.

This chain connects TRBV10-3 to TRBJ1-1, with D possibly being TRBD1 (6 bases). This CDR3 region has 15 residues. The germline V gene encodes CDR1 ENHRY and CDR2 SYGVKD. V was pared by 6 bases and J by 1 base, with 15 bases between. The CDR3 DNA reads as TGTGCCATCAGCCTCGGGGGGCGAGGGAACACTGAAGCTTTCTTT. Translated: CAISLGGRGNTEAFF.

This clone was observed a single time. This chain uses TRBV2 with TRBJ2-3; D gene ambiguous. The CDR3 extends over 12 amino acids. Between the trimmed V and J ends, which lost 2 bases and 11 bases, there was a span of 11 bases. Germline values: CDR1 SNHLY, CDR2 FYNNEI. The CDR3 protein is CASSEQLREQYF. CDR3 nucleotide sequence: TGTGCCAGCAGTGAACAACTTCGTGAGCAGTATTTT.

The CDR3 sequence: CASSIDPAYEQYF. CDR3 coding DNA: TGTGCCAGTAGTATAGACCCCGCCTACGAGCAGTACTTC. The rearrangement joins TRBV19 to TRBJ2-7; no clear D gene. There are 13 residues in the CDR3. Trimming left V 0 bases short and J 2 bases short, with 5 bases between. Germline CDR1 LNHDA, CDR2 SQIVND (reference sequence).

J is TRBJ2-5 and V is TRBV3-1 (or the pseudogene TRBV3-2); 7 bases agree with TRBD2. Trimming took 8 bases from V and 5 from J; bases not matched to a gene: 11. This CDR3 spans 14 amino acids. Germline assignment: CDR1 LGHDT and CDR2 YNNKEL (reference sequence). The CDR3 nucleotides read TGTGCCAGCGCACCTACGGGGGGAGGTGAGACCCAGTACTTC. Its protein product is CASAPTGGGETQYF.

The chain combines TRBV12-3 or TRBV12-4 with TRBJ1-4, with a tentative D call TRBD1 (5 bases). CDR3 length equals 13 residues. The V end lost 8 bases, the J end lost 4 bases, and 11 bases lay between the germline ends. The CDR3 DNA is TGTGCCAGCGGGGCTAAGGGTAATGAAAAACTGTTTTTT. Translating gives CASGAKGNEKLFF.

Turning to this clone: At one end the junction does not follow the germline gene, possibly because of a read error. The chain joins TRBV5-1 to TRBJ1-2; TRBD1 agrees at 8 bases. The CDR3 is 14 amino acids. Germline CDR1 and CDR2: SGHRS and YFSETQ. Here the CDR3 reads CASSFGQGNDGYTF. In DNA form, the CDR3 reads TGCGCCAGCAGCTTCGGACAGGGTAACGATGGCTACACCTTC. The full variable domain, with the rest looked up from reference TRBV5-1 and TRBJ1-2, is KAGVTQTPRYLIKTRGQQVTLSCSPISGHRSVSWYQQTPGQGLQFLFEYFSETQRNKGNFPGRFSGRQFSNSRSEMNVSTLELGDSALYLCASSFGQGNDGYTFGSGTRLTVV.

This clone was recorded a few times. CDR3 sequence reads: CASSLWDRDYEQYF. The CDR3, as DNA: TGTGCCAGCAGCTTATGGGACAGGGACTACGAGCAGTACTTC. The chain uses TRBV7-2 and TRBJ2-7, with 9 bases fitting TRBD1. Germline V lookup: CDR1 SGHTA, CDR2 FQGNSA. This CDR3 comprises 14 residues. The ends lost 2 bases at V and 3 bases at J; junction bases unmatched: 2.

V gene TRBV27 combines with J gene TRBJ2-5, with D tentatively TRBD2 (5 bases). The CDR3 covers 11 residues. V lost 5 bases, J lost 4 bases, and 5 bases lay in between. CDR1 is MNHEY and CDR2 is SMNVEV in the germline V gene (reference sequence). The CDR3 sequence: CASSRGETQYF. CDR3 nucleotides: TGTGCCAGCAGTCGGGGAGAGACCCAGTACTTC.

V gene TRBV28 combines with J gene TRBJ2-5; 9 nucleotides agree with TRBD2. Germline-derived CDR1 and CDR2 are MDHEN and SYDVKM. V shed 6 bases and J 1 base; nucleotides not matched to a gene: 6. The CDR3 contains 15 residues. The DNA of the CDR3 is TGTGCCAGCAGAACCCGTAGCGGGGGCCAAGAGACCCAGTACTTC. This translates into CASRTRSGGQETQYF.

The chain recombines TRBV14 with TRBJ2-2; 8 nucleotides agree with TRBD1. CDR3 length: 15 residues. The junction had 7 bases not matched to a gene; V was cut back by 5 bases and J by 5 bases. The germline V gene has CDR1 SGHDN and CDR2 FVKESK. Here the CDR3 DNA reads TGTGCCAGCAGCTTTCTGACAGGGGAAACCGGGGAGCTGTTTTTT. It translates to CASSFLTGETGELFF.

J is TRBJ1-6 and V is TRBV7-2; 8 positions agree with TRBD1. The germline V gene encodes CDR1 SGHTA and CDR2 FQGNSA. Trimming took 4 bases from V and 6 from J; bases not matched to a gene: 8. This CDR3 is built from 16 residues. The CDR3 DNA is TGTGCCAGCAGCTCCTCCCCGGACAGGGCTAATTCACCCCTCCACTTT. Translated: CASSSSPDRANSPLHF.

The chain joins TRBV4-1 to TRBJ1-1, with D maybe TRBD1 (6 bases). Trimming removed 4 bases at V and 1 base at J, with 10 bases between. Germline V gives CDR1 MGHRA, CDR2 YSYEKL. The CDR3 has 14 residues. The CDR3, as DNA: TGCGCCAGCAGCCGGACGACAGGGAACACTGAAGCTTTCTTT. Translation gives CASSRTTGNTEAFF.

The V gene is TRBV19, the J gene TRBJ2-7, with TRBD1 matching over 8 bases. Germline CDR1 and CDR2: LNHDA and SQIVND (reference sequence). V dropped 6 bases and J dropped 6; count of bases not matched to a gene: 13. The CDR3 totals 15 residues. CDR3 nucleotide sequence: TGTGCCAGTAGCAGTCCGACAGGGGCGGGATCCGAGCAGTACTTC. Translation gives CASSSPTGAGSEQYF.

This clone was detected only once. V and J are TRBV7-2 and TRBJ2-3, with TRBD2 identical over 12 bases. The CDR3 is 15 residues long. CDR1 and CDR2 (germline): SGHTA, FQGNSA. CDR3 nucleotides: TGTGCAACGGCTAGCGGGGGGGATAGCACAGATACGCAGTATTTT. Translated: CATASGGDSTDTQYF. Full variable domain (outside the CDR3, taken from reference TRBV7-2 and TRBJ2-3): GAGVSQSPSNKVTEKGKDVELRCDPISGHTALYWYRQSLGQGLEFLIYFQGNSAPDKSGLPSDRFSAERTGGSVSTLTIQRTQQEDSAVYLCATASGGDSTDTQYFGPGTRLTVL.

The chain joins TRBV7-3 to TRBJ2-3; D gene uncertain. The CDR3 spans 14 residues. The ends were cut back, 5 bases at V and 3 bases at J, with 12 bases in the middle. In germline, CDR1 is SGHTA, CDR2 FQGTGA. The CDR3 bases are TGTGCCAGCAGCCCATCCTCTGAGACAGATACGCAGTATTTT. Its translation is CASSPSSETDTQYF.

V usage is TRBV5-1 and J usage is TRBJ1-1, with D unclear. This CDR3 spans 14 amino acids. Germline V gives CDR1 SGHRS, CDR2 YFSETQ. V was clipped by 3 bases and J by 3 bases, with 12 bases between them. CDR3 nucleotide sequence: TGCGCCAGCAGCTCCTCCCGCGAGGACACTGAAGCTTTCTTT. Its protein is CASSSSREDTEAFF. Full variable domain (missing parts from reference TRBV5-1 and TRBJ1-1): KAGVTQTPRYLIKTRGQQVTLSCSPISGHRSVSWYQQTPGQGLQFLFEYFSETQRNKGNFPGRFSGRQFSNSRSEMNVSTLELGDSALYLCASSSSREDTEAFFGQGTRLTVV.